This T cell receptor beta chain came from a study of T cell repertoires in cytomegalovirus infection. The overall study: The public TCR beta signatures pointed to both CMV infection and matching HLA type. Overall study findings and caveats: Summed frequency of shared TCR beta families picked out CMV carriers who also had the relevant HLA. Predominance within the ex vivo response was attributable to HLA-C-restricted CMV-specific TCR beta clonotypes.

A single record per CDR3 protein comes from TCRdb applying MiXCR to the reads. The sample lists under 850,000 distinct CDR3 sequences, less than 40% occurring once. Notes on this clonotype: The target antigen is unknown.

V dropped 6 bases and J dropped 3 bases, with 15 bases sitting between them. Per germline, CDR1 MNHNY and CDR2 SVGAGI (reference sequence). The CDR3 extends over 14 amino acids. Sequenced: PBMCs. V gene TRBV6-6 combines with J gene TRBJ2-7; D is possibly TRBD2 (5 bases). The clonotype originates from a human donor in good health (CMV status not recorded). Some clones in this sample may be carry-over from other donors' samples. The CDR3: CASRDPTDYYEQYF. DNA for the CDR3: TGTGCCAGCAGAGACCCCACCGACTACTACGAGCAGTACTTC.